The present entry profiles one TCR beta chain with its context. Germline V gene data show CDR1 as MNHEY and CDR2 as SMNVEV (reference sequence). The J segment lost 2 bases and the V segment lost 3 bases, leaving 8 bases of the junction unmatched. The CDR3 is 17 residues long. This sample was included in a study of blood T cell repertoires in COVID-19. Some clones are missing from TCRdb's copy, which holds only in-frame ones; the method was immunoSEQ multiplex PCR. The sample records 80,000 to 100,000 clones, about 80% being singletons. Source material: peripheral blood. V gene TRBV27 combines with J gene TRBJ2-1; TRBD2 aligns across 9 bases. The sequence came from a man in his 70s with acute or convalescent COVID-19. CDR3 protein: CASSFPHSGGTYNEQFF. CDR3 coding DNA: TGTGCCAGCAGTTTTCCCCATAGCGGGGGTACCTACAATGAGCAGTTCTTC.